The clone carrying this T cell receptor beta chain came up a few times. Its antigen is not identified. Adult donors, all healthy and HIV-negative, had no recent acute infections or vaccinations. The data were obtained in a study of shared clonotypes between healthy human individuals. About the study: A couple of women and a few men aged 18 to 49 served as donors. Study-level results: Researchers found naive subsets generally carried larger estimated richness than memory subsets. The study drew on few donors, limiting represented genetic and exposure-history diversity.

The protocol was immunoSEQ multiplex PCR, while the TCRdb copy is restricted to in-frame clones and leaves out a portion. This sample has 190,000 or so clones; approximately 61% occur once, and the top ten carry about 9.4%. The sample consisted of memory CD4+ T cells sorted from blood. The subset: CD45RA-negative fraction. The clonotype comes from a man aged 30-40 years in good health.

CDR3 coding DNA: TGTGCCAGCCAGCTGGGGGGCGCGGGAGACTACGAGCAGTACTTC. Protein sequence: CASQLGGAGDYEQYF. The chain links TRBV6-1 to TRBJ2-7; maybe TRBD2 (7 bases). V lost 8 bases and J 3 bases, leaving 20 bases between the germline ends. The germline gives CDR1 MNHNS, CDR2 SASEGT. The CDR3 length is 15 residues.